This TCR beta chain was obtained from a study of T cells after yellow fever vaccination. The CDR3 length is 15 residues. From germline, CDR1 is SGHNT and CDR2 YYREEE (reference sequence). The V and J ends lost 4 bases and 0 bases respectively, with 12 bases between them. In this sample, this clonotype turned up a few times. What it binds is unknown. TCRdb called the 5' RACE reads again in MiXCR, with one record for every CDR3 protein. The table includes 310,000 or so distinct CDR3 sequences, about 6.6% detected once. Findings of the study overall: Researchers noted that a small share of clonotypes showed up in both CD4 and CD8 compartments.

The TCR was taken from a man aged 18 to 29 who received the YFV17D yellow fever vaccine. Sample: PBMCs, taken around 45 days after the first yellow fever vaccination. V usage is TRBV5-4 and J usage is TRBJ2-3; D is uncertain. The CDR3 loop reads CASSPDTSSTDTQYF. The CDR3 coding sequence is TGTGCCAGCAGCCCAGACACGTCTAGCACAGATACGCAGTATTTT.